This TCR beta chain was recorded in a study of CD8+ T cells in alopecia areata. In each case, RNA was isolated and then reverse transcribed into cDNA as the sequencing template. Method: immunoSEQ multiplex PCR; TCRdb's copy keeps in-frame clones and lacks some. This sample has some 120,000 clones, with around 50% found just once. Study-wide findings and caveats: Lesional scalp displayed greater clonality than normal scalp, most notably in alopecia totalis/universalis.

Samples from alopecia areata patients were lesional scalp punch biopsies and peripheral blood. Germline trimming cut 5 bases from V and 6 bases from J; bases unmatched to any gene: 3. The CDR3 loop spans 14 amino acids. Germline CDR1 is SEHNR and CDR2 is FQNEAQ (reference sequence). As for this clone: What it recognizes is unknown.

The rearrangement uses TRBV7-9 and TRBJ1-4; TRBD1 matches 10 bases. The starting material was CD4+ T cells sorted from blood, obtained at week 0. This sequence originates from a human donor with alopecia areata. The DNA for the CDR3 is TGTGCCAGCAGCATCGACAGGGGGCATGAAAAACTGTTTTTT. It codes for CASSIDRGHEKLFF.